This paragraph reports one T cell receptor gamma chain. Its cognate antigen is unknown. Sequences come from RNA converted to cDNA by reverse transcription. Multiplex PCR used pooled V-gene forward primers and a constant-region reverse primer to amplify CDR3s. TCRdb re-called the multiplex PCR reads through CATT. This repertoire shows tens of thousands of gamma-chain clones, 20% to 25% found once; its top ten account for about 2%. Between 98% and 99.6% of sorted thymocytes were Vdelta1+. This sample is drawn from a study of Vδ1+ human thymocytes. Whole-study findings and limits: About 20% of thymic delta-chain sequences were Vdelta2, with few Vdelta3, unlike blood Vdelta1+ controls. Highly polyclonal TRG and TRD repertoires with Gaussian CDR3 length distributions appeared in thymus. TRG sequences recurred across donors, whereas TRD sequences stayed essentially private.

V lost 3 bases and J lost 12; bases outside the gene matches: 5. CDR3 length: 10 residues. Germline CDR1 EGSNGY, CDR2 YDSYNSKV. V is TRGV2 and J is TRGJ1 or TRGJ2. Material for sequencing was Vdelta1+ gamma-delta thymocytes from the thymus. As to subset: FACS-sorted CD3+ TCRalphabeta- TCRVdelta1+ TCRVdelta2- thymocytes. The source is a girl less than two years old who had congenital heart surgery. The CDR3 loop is CATWDSGKLF. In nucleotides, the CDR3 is TGTGCCACCTGGGACAGCGGGAAACTCTTT.